The rows below give T cell receptor beta chains drawn from one sample of a study of T cell changes during pregnancy in multiple sclerosis. Assay used: immunoSEQ multiplex PCR; TCRdb lists only in-frame clones, some missing. The sample consists of 35,000 to 45,000 clones, 91% of them appearing once. The sample was CD4+ T cells from peripheral blood mononuclear cells, taken in the second trimester of pregnancy. The receptor set was obtained from a female donor in good health, enrolled as a control in a pregnancy study. Both conserved end residues are part of each CDR3. A D gene is named only where the DNA matches it firmly. Size values are once, few and many counts, or a class for expanded clones, and some rows have none.

clone size,J gene,V gene,D gene,CDR3 protein,CDR3 DNA
NA,TRBJ1-4,TRBV25-1,NA,CARCRLIATNEKLFF,TGTGCCAGGTGTCGTCTAATTGCAACTAATGAAAAACTGTTTTTT
NA,TRBJ2-1,TRBV19,TRBD2,CASSMGLADEQFF,TGTGCCAGTAGTATGGGACTAGCTGATGAGCAGTTCTTC
NA,TRBJ2-7,TRBV28,TRBD2,CATVDAGLAGIEQYF,TGTGCCACCGTGGATGCAGGGCTAGCGGGAATCGAGCAGTACTTC
NA,TRBJ2-7,TRBV2,NA,CASDRGLAEQYF,TGTGCCAGCGACCGTGGGCTAGCCGAGCAGTACTTC
NA,TRBJ1-6,TRBV19,NA,CASSIVNRQDHSPLHF,TGTGCCAGTAGTATAGTGAATCGACAGGACCATTCACCCCTCCACTTT
NA,TRBJ2-5,TRBV11-2,NA,CASSLRIQETQYF,TGTGCCAGCAGCTTGCGGATCCAAGAGACCCAGTACTTC
NA,TRBJ2-3,TRBV11-2,TRBD1,CASSSWTGLTDTQYF,TGTGCCAGCAGCTCCTGGACAGGACTGACAGATACGCAGTATTTT
NA,TRBJ2-5,TRBV5-3,NA,CARSPVDSPQETQYF,TGTGCCAGAAGCCCAGTGGACAGTCCCCAAGAGACCCAGTACTTC
NA,TRBJ2-3,TRBV11-1,NA,CASSLGRADTQYF,TGTGCCAGCAGCTTAGGCAGGGCAGATACGCAGTATTTT
NA,TRBJ1-2,TRBV6-6,NA,CASTPIHREGYGYTF,TGTGCCAGCACTCCTATTCACAGGGAGGGTTATGGCTACACCTTC
NA,TRBJ1-2,TRBV7-8,NA,CASSTRPEGYGYTF,TGTGCCAGCAGCACCCGTCCCGAGGGCTATGGCTACACCTTC
NA,TRBJ2-7,TRBV18,NA,CASSLSGTSSYEQYF,TGTGCCAGCTCACTCAGCGGAACCAGCTCCTACGAGCAGTACTTC
NA,TRBJ2-1,TRBV15,NA,CATSRDIAQTGGEQFF,TGTGCCACCAGCAGAGATATAGCCCAGACCGGAGGAGAGCAGTTCTTC
once,TRBJ2-1,TRBV5-4,NA,CASSTSGQSYNEQFF,TGTGCCAGCAGCACCAGCGGGCAGTCCTACAATGAGCAGTTCTTC
NA,TRBJ1-2,TRBV29-1,NA,CSVLGYRQDYGYTF,TGCAGCGTACTAGGGTACCGACAGGACTATGGCTACACCTTC
NA,TRBJ2-1,TRBV9,TRBD2,CASSVRGSGSWNEQFF,TGTGCCAGCAGCGTGCGTGGGAGCGGGAGCTGGAATGAGCAGTTCTTC